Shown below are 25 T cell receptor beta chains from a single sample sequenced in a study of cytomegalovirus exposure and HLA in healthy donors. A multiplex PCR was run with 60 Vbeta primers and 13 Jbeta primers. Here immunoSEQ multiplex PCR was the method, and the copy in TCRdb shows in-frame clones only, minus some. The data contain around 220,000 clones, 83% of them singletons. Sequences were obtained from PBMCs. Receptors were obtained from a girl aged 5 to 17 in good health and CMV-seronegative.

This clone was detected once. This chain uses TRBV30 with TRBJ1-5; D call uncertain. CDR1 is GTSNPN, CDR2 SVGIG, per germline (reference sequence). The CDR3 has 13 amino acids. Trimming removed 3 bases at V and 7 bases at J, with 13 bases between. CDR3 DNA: TGTGCCTGGAGCGCAACGGGGTTACAGCCCCAGCATTTT. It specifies CAWSATGLQPQHF.

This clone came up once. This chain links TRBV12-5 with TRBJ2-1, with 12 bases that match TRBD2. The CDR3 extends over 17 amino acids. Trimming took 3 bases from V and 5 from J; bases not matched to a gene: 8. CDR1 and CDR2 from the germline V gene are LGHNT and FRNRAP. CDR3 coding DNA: TGTGCTAGTGGTTTAGAACCTAGCGGGAGGGGTAACAATGAGCAGTTCTTC. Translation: CASGLEPSGRGNNEQFF.

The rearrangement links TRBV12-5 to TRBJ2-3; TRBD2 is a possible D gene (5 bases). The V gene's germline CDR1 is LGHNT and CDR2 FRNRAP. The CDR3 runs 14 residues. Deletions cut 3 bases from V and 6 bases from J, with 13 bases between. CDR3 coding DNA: TGTGCTAGTGGTTTCAACGGGGTGCGGGATACGCAGTATTTT. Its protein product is CASGFNGVRDTQYF.

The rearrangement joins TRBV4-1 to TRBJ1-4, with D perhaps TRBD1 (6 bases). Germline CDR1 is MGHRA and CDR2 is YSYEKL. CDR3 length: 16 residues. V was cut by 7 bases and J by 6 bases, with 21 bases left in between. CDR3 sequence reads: CASTTSTGLTHEKLFF. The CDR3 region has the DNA TGCGCCAGCACCACCTCAACAGGGCTGACGCATGAAAAACTGTTTTTT.

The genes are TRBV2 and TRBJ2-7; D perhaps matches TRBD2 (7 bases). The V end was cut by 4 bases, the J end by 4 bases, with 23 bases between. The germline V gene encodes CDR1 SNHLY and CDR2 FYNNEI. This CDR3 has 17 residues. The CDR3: CASSGATLGGLRYEQYF. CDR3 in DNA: TGTGCCAGCAGTGGAGCTACCCTGGGGGGGCTTAGGTACGAGCAGTACTTC.

The CDR3, as DNA: TGTGCCAGCAGCCAGACAGGTTACAACACTGAAGCTTTCTTT. Encoded protein: CASSQTGYNTEAFF. V gene TRBV6-5 combines with J gene TRBJ1-1; D perhaps matches TRBD1 (6 bases). The germline gives CDR1 MNHEY, CDR2 SVGAGI. The ends were cut back, 6 bases at V and 2 bases at J, with 13 bases in the middle. The CDR3 extends over 14 amino acids.

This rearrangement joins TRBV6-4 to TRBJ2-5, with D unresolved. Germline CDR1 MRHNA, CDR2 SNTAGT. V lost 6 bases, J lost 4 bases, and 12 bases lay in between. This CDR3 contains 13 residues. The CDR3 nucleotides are TGTGCCAGCAGCGCCGGGTTCGGAGAGACCCAGTACTTC. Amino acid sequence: CASSAGFGETQYF.

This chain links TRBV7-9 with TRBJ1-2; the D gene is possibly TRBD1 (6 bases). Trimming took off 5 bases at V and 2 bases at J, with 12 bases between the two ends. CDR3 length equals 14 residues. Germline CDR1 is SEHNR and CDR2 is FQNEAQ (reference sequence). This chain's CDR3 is CASSAMDRNYGYTF. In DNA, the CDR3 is TGTGCCAGCAGCGCTATGGACAGAAACTATGGCTACACCTTC. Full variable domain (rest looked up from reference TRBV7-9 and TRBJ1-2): DTGVSQNPRHKITKRGQNVTFRCDPISEHNRLYWYRQTLGQGPEFLTYFQNEAQLEKSRLLSDRFSAERPKGSFSTLEIQRTEQGDSAMYLCASSAMDRNYGYTFGSGTRLTVV.

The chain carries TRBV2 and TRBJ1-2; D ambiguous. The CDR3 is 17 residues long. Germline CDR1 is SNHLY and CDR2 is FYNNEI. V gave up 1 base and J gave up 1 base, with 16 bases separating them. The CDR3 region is CASSEDRARTYNYGYTF. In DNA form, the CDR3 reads TGTGCCAGCAGTGAAGATAGAGCTAGAACCTATAACTATGGCTACACCTTC.

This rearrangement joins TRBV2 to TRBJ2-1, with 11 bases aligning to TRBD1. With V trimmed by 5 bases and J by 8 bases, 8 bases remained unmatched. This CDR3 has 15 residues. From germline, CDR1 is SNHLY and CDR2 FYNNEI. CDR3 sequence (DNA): TGTGCCAGCAGTCGGGACAGGGGGACCGTGGATGAGCAGTTCTTC. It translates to CASSRDRGTVDEQFF.

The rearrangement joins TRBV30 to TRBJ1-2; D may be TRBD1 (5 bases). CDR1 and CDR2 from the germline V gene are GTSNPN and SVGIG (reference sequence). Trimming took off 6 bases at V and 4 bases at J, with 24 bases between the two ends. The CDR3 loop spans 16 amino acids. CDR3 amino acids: CACQTGVSLPSYGYTF. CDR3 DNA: TGTGCCTGTCAAACGGGGGTTTCCCTTCCGAGCTATGGCTACACCTTC.

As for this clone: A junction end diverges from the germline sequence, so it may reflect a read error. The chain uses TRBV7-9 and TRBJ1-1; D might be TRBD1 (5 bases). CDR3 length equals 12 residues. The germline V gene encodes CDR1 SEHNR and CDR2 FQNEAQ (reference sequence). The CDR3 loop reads CSSSFSGDEAFF. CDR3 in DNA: TGTTCCAGCAGCTTTTCGGGGGATGAAGCTTTCTTT.

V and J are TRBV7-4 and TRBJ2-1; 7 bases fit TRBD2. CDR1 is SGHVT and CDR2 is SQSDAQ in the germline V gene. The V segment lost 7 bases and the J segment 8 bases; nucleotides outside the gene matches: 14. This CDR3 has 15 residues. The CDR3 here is CASTLGRYYCHEQFF. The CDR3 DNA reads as TGTGCCAGCACCCTCGGGAGGTATTATTGCCATGAGCAGTTCTTC.

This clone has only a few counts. In DNA form, the CDR3 reads TGTGCCAGCAGTTATCGCAGGGGATGGGCTGAAGCTTTCTTT. This encodes CASSYRRGWAEAFF. The chain employs TRBV6-5 and TRBJ1-1, with a weak D call TRBD1 (6 bases). Germline CDR1 reads MNHEY; CDR2 reads SVGAGI. Deletions cut 3 bases from V and 6 bases from J, with 14 bases between. The CDR3 loop spans 14 amino acids.

The CDR3 sequence: CASKLRQGVEKLFF. The CDR3 nucleotides read TGTGCCAGCAAATTGCGGCAGGGGGTTGAAAAACTGTTTTTT. The chain couples TRBV7-2 to TRBJ1-4; 7 bases map to TRBD1. J gave up 7 bases and V 7 bases, and 9 bases lay outside the gene matches. This CDR3 is built from 14 residues. CDR1 is SGHTA, CDR2 FQGNSA, per germline.

CDR3 nucleotides: TGTGCCAGCAGCCTGGGGGGGTATGAAAAACTGTTTTTT. Protein product: CASSLGGYEKLFF. The chain recombines TRBV28 with TRBJ1-4; possibly TRBD1 for D (5 bases). CDR1 MDHEN and CDR2 SYDVKM come from the germline V gene. The CDR3 consists of 13 residues. The V end was cut by 6 bases, the J end by 6 bases, with 11 bases between.

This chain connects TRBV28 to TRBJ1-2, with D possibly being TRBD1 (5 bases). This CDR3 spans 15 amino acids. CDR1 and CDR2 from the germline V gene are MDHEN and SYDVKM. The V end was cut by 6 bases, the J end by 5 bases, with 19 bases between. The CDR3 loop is CASSPRLGHLYGYTF. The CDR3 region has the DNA TGTGCCAGCAGCCCCCGCCTTGGACACCTTTATGGCTACACCTTC.

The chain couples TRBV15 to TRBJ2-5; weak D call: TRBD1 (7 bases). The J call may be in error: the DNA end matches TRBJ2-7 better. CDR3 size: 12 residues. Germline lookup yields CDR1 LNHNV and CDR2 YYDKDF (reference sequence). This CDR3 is CATSGGNYEQYF. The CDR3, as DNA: TGTGCCACCTCAGGGGGGAACTACGAGCAGTACTTC.

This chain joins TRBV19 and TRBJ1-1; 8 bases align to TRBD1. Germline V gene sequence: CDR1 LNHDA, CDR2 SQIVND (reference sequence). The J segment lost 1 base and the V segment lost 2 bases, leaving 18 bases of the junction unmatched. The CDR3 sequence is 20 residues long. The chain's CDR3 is CASSISKGLIGTGSNTEAFF. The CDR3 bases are TGTGCCAGTAGTATATCTAAAGGGTTGATTGGGACAGGATCGAACACTGAAGCTTTCTTT.

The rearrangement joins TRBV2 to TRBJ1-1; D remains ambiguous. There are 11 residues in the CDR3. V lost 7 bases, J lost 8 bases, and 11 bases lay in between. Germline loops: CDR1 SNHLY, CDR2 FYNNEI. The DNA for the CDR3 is TGTGCCAGCACCGTACTAACCGAAGCTTTCTTT. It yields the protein CASTVLTEAFF.

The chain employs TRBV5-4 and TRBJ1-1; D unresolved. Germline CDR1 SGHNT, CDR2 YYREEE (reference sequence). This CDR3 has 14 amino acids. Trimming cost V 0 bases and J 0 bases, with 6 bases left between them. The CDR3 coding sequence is TGTGCCAGCAGCTTGGACAACATGAACACTGAAGCTTTCTTT. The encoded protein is CASSLDNMNTEAFF.

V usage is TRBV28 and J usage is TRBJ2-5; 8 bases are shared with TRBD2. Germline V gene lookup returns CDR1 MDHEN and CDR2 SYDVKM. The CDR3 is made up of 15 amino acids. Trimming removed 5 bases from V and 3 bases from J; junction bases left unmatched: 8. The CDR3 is CASSRFAAGEETQYF. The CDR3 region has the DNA TGTGCCAGCAGTAGGTTTGCAGCGGGGGAAGAGACCCAGTACTTC.

The CDR3 DNA reads as TGTGCCAGCAGCTGGGGACAGGGAGCACAAGAGACCCAGTACTTC. Amino acid sequence: CASSWGQGAQETQYF. The chain has TRBV6-1 and TRBJ2-5, with TRBD1 matching 9 bases. This CDR3 spans 15 amino acids. Germline CDR1 is MNHNS and CDR2 is SASEGT. After removal of 6 bases from V and 2 bases from J, the junction contained 7 bases not matched to a gene.

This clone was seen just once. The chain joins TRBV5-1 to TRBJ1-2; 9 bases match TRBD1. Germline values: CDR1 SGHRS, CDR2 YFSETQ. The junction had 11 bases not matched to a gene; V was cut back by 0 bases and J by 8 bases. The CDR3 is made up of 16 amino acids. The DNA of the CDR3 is TGCGCCAGCAGCTTGGGAATCACAGGGGGCGCGGAGGGCTACACCTTC. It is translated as CASSLGITGGAEGYTF. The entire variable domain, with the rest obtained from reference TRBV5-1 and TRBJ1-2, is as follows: KAGVTQTPRYLIKTRGQQVTLSCSPISGHRSVSWYQQTPGQGLQFLFEYFSETQRNKGNFPGRFSGRQFSNSRSEMNVSTLELGDSALYLCASSLGITGGAEGYTFGSGTRLTVV.

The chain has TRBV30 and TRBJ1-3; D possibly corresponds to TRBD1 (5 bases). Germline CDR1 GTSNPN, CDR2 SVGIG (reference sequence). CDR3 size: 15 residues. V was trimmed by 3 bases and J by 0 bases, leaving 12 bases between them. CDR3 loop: CAWSLGRGSGNTIYF. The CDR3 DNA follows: TGTGCCTGGAGCCTGGGGCGGGGCTCTGGAAACACCATATATTTT. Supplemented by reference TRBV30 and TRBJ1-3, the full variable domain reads SQTIHQWPATLVQPVGSPLSLECTVEGTSNPNLYWYRQAAGRGLQLLFYSVGIGQISSEVPQNLSASRPQDRQFILSSKKLLLSDSGFYLCAWSLGRGSGNTIYFGEGSWLTVV.